This paragraph covers one T cell receptor (beta chain) sequence. Per the study methods: Nucleated cell counts were estimated from reference gene primer amplification. Clones were sequenced by immunoSEQ multiplex PCR, and TCRdb holds only the in-frame ones, with some missing. The V and J calls and clone size are taken from that table; D and trimming were inferred from the DNA. The data contain some 240,000 clones, approximately 83% of them singletons. Germline assignment: CDR1 SGDLS and CDR2 YYNGEE. There are 14 residues in the CDR3. With 3 bases clipped from V and 5 bases from J, the junction kept 1 base outside the gene matches. This specimen belongs to a study of blood T cell repertoires in COVID-19. Overall study: The study drew acute and convalescent COVID-19 samples from the United States, Italy and Spain. T cells, B-cell-depleted T cells, or PBMCs supplied cDNA or gDNA.

The clonotype originates from a woman at least 80 years old with acute or convalescent COVID-19. This chain connects TRBV9 to TRBJ1-4; 10 bases match TRBD1. The sample taken for sequencing was peripheral blood. The CDR3 protein is CASSAGQGNEKLFF. The CDR3 nucleotides read TGTGCCAGCAGCGCGGGACAGGGGAATGAAAAACTGTTTTTT. Full variable domain (rest looked up from reference TRBV9 and TRBJ1-4): DSGVTQTPKHLITATGQRVTLRCSPRSGDLSVYWYQQSLDQGLQFLIQYYNGEERAKGNILERFSAQQFPDLHSELNLSSLELGDSALYFCASSAGQGNEKLFFGSGTQLSVL.